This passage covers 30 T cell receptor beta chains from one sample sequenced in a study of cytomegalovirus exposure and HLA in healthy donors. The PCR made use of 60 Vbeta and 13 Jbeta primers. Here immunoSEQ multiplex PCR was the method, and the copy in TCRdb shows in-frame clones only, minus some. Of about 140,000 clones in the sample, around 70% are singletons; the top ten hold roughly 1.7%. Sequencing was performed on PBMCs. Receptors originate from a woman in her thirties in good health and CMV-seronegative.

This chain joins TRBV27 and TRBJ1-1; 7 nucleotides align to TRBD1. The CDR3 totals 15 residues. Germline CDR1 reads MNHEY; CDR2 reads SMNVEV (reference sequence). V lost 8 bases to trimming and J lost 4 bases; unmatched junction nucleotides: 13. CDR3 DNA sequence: TGTGCCAGCGCTCCTTCCCAGACAGGGAGCACTGAAGCTTTCTTT. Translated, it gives CASAPSQTGSTEAFF.

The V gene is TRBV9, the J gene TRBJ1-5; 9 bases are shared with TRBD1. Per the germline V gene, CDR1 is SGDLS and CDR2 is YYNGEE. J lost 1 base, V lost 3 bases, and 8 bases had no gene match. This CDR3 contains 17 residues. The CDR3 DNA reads TGTGCCAGCAGCGCCGCGGACAGGGGAGAAAGCAATCAGCCCCAGCATTTT. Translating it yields CASSAADRGESNQPQHF.

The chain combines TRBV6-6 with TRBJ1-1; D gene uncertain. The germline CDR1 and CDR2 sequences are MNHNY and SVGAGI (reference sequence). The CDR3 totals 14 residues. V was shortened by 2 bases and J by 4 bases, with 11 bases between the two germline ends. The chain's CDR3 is CASSYEGGSTEAFF. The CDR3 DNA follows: TGTGCCAGCAGTTACGAGGGAGGTAGCACTGAAGCTTTCTTT.

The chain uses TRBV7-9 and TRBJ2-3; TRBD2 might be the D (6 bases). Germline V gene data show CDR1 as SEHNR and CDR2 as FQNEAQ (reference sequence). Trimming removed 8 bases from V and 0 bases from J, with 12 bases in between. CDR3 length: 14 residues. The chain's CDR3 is CASDRDLSTDTQYF. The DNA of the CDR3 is TGTGCCAGCGACCGGGACTTAAGCACAGATACGCAGTATTTT.

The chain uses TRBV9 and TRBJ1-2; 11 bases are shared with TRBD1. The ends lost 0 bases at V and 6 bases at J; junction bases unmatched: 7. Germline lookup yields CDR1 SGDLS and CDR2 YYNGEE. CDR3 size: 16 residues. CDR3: CASSVATGQGAHGYTF. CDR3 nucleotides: TGTGCCAGCAGCGTAGCTACCGGACAGGGGGCGCATGGCTACACCTTC.

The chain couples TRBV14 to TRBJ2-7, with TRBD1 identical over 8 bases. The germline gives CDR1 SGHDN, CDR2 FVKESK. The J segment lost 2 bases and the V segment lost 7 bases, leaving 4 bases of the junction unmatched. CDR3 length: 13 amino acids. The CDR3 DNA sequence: TGTGCCAGCAAAGCAGGGGGCGCCTACGAGCAGTACTTC. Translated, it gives CASKAGGAYEQYF.

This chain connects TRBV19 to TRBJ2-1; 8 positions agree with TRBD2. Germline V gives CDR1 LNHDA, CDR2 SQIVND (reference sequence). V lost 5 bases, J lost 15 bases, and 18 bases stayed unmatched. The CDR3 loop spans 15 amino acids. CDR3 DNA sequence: TGTGCCAGTAGTGCCCGACTTGGCGGGGGGCCTGCGGCGTTCTTC. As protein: CASSARLGGGPAAFF.

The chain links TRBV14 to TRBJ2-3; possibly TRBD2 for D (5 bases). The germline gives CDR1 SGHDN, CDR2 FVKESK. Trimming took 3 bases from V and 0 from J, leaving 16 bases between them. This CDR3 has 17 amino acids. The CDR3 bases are TGTGCCAGCAGCCATGGACGCCTAGCCCCTAGCACAGATACGCAGTATTTT. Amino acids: CASSHGRLAPSTDTQYF.

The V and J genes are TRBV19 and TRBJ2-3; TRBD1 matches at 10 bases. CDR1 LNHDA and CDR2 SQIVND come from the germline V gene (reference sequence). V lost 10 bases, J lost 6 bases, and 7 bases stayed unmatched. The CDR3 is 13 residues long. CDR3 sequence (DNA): TGTGCCACCTGGACAGGGGGAATGGATACGCAGTATTTT. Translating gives CATWTGGMDTQYF.

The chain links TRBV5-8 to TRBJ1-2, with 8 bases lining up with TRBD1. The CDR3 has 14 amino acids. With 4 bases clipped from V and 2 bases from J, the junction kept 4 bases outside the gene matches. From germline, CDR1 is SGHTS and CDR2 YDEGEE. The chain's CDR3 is CASSEGQVNYGYTF. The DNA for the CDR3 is TGTGCCAGCAGCGAGGGACAGGTCAACTATGGCTACACCTTC.

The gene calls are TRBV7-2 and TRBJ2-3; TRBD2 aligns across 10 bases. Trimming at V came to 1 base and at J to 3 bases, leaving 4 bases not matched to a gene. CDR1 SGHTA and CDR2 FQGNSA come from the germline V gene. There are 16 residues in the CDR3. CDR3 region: CASSLVGSGGTDTQYF. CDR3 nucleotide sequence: TGTGCCAGCAGCTTAGTTGGTAGCGGGGGGACAGATACGCAGTATTTT.

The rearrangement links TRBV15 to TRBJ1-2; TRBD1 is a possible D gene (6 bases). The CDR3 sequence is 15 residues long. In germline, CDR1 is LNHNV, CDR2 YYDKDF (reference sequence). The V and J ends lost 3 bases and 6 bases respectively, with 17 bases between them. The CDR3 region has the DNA TGTGCCACCAGCAGTCCATACAGGGTTTGGGATGGCTACACCTTC. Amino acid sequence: CATSSPYRVWDGYTF.

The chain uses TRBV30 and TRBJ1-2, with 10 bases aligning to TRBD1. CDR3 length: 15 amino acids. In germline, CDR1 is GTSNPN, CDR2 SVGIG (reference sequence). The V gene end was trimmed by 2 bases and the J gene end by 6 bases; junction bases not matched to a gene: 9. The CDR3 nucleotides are TGTGCCTGGAGTAGACTCGGGACAGGGGTAGATGGCTACACCTTC. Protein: CAWSRLGTGVDGYTF.

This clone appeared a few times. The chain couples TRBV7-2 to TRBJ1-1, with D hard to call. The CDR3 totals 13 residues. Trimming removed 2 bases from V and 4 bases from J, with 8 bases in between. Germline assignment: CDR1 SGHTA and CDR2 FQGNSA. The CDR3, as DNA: TGTGCCAGCAGCTTAACGCCGGGCACTGAAGCTTTCTTT. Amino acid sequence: CASSLTPGTEAFF.

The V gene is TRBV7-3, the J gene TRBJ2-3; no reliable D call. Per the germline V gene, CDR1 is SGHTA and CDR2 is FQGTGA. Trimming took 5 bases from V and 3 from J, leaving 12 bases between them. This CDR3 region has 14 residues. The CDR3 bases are TGTGCCAGCAGCCGTGGTAGTATGACAGATACGCAGTATTTT. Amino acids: CASSRGSMTDTQYF.

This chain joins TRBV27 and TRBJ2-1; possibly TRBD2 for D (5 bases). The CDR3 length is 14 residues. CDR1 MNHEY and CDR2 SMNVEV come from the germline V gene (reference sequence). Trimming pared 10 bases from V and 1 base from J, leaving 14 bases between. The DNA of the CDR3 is TGTGCCATGACAATCAGAGGGTCCTACAATGAGCAGTTCTTC. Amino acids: CAMTIRGSYNEQFF.

CDR3 protein: CASSLASGRASDEQFF. The CDR3 DNA is TGCGCCAGCAGCTTGGCTAGCGGGAGGGCGTCCGATGAGCAGTTCTTC. The chain employs TRBV5-1 and TRBJ2-1; TRBD2 agrees at 12 bases. The V gene end was trimmed by 0 bases and the J gene end by 8 bases; junction bases not matched to a gene: 6. The CDR3 spans 16 residues. Looked up from germline, CDR1 is SGHRS and CDR2 is YFSETQ.

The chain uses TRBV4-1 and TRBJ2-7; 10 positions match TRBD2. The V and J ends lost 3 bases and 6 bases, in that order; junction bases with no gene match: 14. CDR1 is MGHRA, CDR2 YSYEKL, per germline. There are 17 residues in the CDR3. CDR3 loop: CASSHRLLAGVIGEQYF. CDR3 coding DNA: TGCGCCAGCAGCCATCGACTTCTAGCGGGAGTCATCGGCGAGCAGTACTTC.

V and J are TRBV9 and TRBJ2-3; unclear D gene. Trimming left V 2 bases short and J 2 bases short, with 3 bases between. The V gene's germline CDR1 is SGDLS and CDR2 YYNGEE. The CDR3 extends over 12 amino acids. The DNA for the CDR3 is TGTGCCAGCAGCGTCGTCACAGATACGCAGTATTTT. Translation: CASSVVTDTQYF.

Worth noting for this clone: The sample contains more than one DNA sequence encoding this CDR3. In nucleotides, the CDR3 is TGTGCCAGCTCACCGGGACAGGGGGATTATTACGAGCAGTACGTC. It encodes CASSPGQGDYYEQYV. V and J are TRBV18 and TRBJ2-7; 11 bases map to TRBD1. Trimming took 3 bases from V and 4 from J; bases not matched to a gene: 5. CDR1 is KGHSH, CDR2 LQKENI, per germline. This CDR3 is built from 15 residues.

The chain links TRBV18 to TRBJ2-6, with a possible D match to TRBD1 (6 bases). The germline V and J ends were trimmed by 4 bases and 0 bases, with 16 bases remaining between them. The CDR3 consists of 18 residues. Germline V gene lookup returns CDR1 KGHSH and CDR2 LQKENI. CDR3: CASSRLQGLSSGANVLTF. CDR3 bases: TGTGCCAGCTCACGCCTTCAGGGGTTGAGCTCTGGGGCCAACGTCCTGACTTTC.

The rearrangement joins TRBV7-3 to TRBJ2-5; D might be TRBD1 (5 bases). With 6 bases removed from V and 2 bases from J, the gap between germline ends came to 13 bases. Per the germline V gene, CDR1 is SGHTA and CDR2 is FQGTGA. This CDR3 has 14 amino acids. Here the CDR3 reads CASSLADRQETQYF. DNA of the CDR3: TGTGCCAGCAGTTTAGCCGACAGACAAGAGACCCAGTACTTC.

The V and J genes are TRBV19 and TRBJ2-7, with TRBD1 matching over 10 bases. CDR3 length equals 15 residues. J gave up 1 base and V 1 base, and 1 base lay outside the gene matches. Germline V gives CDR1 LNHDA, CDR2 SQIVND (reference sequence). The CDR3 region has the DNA TGTGCCAGTAGTATAGTGGGACAGGGGTCCTACGAGCAGTACTTC. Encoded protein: CASSIVGQGSYEQYF.

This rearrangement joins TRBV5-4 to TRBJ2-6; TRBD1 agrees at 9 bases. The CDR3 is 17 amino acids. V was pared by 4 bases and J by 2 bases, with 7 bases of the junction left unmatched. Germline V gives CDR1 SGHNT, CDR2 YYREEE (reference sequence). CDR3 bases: TGTGCCAGCAGCCGTGGGGACAGGGCAGCTGGGGCCAACGTCCTGACTTTC. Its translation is CASSRGDRAAGANVLTF.

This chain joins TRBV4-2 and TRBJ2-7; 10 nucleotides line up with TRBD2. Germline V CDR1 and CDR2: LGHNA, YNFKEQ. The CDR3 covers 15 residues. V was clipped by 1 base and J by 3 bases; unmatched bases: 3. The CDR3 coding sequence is TGTGCCAGCAGCCAAGGGACTAGCGGAGACTACGAGCAGTACTTC. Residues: CASSQGTSGDYEQYF.

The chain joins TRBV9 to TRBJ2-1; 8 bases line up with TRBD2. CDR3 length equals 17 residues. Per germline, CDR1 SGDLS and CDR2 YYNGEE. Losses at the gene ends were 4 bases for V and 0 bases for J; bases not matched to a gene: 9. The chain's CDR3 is CASSPHPGTSSYNEQFF. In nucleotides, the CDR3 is TGTGCCAGCAGCCCTCATCCCGGGACTAGCTCCTACAATGAGCAGTTCTTC.

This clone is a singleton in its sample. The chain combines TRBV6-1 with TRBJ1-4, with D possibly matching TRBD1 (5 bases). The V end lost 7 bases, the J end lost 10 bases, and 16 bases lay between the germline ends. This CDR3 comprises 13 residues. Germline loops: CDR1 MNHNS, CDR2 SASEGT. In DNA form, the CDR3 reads TGTGCCAGCACCCTCCAAGGGGTTGGAAAACTGTTTTTT. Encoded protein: CASTLQGVGKLFF.

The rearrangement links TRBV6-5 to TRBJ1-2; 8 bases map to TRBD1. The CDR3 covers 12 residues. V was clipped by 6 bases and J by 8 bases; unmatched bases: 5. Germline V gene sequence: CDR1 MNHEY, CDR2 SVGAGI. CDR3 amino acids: CASRQTGVGYTF. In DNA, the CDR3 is TGTGCCAGCAGACAGACAGGGGTGGGCTACACCTTC.

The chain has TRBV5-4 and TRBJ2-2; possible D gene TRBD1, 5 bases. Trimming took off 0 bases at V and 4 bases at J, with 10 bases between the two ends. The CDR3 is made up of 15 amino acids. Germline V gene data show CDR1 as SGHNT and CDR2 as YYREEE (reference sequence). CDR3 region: CASSLAQGGTGELFF. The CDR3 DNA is TGTGCCAGCAGCTTGGCTCAGGGTGGCACCGGGGAGCTGTTTTTT.

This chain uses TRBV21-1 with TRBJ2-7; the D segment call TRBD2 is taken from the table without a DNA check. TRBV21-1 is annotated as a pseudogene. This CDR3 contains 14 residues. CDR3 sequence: CASSKDSTAGEQYV. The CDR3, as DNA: TGTGCCAGCAGCAAAGATTCCACGGCGGGTGAGCAGTACGTC.